This TCR beta chain was retrieved from a study of vaccination effects on CD4 cells after COVID-19. The germline gives CDR1 LGHNA, CDR2 YSLEER. The CDR3 runs 17 residues. With V trimmed by 4 bases and J by 4 bases, 10 bases remained unmatched. Notes on this clone: Its antigen is still unknown.

Study conclusions and caveats: Spike-reactive clones found after vaccination in convalescents were mainly new vaccine-induced clones.

After expansion with viral peptide pools in the ViraFEST assay, antigen-specific CD4+ T cells were sequenced. Following culture for under 12 days, CD4+ T cells were isolated. Their SARS-CoV-2 infection, verified by PCR, occurred between March and December 2020. IL-2 at 10 IU/ml and peptides at about 10 ug/ml were added to cultured PBMC, two million per well. TCRdb keeps only in-frame clones here, not all; method: immunoSEQ multiplex PCR. This repertoire shows 55,000 to 90,000 clones, 73% found once; its top ten account for less than 5.5%. The chain uses TRBV4-3 and TRBJ1-3; 10 bases agree with TRBD1. Sample: CD4+ T cells from PBMCs cultured with HIV peptides, taken before COVID-19 vaccination. Subset given: HIV-1 Nef peptide pool negative control/reference culture. The sequence was obtained from a human donor who had a prior SARS-CoV-2 infection. This chain's CDR3 is CASSLQTGTGEGNTIYF. The CDR3 DNA sequence: TGCGCCAGCAGCCTCCAGACAGGGACAGGGGAGGGAAACACCATATATTTT.